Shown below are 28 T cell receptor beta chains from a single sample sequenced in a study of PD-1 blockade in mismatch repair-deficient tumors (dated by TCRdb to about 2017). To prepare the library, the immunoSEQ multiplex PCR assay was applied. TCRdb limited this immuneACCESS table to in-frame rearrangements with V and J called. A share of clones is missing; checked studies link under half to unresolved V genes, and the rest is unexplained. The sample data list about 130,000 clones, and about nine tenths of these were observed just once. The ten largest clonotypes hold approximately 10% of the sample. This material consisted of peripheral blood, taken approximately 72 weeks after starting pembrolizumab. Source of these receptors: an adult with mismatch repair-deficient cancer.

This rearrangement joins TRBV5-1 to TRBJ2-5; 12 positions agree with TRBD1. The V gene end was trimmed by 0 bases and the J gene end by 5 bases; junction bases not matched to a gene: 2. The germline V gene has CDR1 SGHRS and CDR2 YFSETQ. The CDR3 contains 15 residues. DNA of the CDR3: TGCGCCAGCAGCTTGGGGGACAGGGGGCGTGAGACCCAGTACTTC. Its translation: CASSLGDRGRETQYF.

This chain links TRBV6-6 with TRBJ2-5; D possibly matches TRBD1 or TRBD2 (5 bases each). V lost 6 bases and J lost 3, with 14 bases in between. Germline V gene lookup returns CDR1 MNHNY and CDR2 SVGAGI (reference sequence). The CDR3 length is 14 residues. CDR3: CASRPPGRKETQYF. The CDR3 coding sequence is TGTGCCAGCAGGCCTCCGGGACGGAAAGAGACCCAGTACTTC.

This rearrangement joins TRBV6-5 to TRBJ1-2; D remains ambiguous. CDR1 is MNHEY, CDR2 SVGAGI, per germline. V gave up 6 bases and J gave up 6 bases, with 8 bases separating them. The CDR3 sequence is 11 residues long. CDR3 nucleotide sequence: TGTGCCAGCAGAGGGAACGATGGCTACACCTTC. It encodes CASRGNDGYTF.

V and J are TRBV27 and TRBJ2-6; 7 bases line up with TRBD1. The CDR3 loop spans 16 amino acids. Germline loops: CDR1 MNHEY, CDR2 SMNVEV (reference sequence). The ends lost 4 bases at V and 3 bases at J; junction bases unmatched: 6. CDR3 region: CASSSTGDNGANVLTF. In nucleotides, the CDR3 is TGTGCCAGCAGTTCTACAGGGGATAATGGGGCCAACGTCCTGACTTTC.

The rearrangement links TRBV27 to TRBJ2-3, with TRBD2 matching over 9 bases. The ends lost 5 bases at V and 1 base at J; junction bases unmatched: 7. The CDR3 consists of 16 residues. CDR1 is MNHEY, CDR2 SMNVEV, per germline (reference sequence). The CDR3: CASSRRLAEGTDTQYF. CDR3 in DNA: TGTGCCAGCAGTCGTAGACTAGCGGAAGGCACAGATACGCAGTATTTT.

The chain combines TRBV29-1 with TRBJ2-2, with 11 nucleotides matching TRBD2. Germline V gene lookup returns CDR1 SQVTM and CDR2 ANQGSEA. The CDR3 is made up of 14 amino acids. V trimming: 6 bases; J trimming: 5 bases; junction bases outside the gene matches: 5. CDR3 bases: TGCAGCGTAGAGACTAGCGGGGCTACCGGGGAGCTGTTTTTT. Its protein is CSVETSGATGELFF.

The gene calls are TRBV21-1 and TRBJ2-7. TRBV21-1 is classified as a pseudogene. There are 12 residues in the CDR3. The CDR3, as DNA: TGTGCCAGCAGCAAATGGTCCTACGAGCAGTACTTC. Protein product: CASSKWSYEQYF.

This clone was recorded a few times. The CDR3 is CASSATGDGYTF. The CDR3 DNA sequence: TGTGCCAGCAGTGCCACAGGGGATGGCTACACCTTC. The V and J genes are TRBV25-1 and TRBJ1-2, with 7 bases aligning to TRBD1. Germline V gene sequence: CDR1 MGHDK, CDR2 SYGVNS. V shed 4 bases and J 6 bases; nucleotides not matched to a gene: 2. CDR3 size: 12 residues.

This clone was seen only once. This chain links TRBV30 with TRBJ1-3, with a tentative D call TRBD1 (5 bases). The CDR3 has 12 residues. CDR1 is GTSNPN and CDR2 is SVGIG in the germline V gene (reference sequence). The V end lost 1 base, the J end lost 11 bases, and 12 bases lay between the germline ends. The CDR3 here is CAWSGGGSSIYF. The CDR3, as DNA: TGTGCCTGGAGTGGGGGCGGATCATCCATATATTTT.

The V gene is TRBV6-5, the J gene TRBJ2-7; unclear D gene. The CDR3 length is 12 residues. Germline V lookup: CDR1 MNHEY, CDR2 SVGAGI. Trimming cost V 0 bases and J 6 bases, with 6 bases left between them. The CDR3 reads CASSYSRTEQYF. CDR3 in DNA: TGTGCCAGCAGTTACTCGAGGACCGAGCAGTACTTC.

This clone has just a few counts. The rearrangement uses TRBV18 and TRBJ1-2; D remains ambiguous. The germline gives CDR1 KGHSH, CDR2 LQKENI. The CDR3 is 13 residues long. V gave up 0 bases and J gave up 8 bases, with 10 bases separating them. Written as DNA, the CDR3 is TGTGCCAGCTCACCACCGCTTCGCCAAGGCTACACCTTC. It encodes CASSPPLRQGYTF.

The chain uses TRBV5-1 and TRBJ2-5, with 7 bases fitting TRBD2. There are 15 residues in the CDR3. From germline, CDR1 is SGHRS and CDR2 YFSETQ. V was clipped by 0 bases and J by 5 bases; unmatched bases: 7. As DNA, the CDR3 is TGCGCCAGCAGCTTGGCCGCGGGAGTCTCGGAGACCCAGTACTTC. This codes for CASSLAAGVSETQYF.

Written as DNA, the CDR3 is TGTGCCAGCAGCAGACAGTCTACGCAGTATTTT. Encoded protein: CASSRQSTQYF. This chain connects TRBV6-1 to TRBJ2-3, with D maybe TRBD1 (5 bases). This CDR3 spans 11 amino acids. The germline V and J ends were trimmed by 6 bases and 8 bases, with 9 bases remaining between them. In germline, CDR1 is MNHNS, CDR2 SASEGT.

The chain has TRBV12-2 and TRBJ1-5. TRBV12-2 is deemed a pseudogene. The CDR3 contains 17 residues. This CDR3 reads CASRLAPPSFSIRPQHF. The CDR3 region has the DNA TGTGCAAGTCGCTTAGCCCCCCCCTCATTCTCAATCCGGCCCCAGCATTTT.

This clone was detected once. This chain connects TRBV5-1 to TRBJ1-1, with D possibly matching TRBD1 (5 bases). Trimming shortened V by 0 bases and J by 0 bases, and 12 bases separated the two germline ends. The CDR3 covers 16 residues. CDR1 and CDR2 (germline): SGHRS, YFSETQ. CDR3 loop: CASSLGWTPMNTEAFF. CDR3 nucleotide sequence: TGCGCCAGCAGCTTGGGTTGGACACCTATGAACACTGAAGCTTTCTTT. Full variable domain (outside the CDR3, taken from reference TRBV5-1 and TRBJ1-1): KAGVTQTPRYLIKTRGQQVTLSCSPISGHRSVSWYQQTPGQGLQFLFEYFSETQRNKGNFPGRFSGRQFSNSRSEMNVSTLELGDSALYLCASSLGWTPMNTEAFFGQGTRLTVV.

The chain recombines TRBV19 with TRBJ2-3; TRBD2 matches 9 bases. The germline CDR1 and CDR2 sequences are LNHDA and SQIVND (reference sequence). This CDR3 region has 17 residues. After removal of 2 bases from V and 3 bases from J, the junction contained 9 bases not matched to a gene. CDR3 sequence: CASSIKIAGVWTDTQYF. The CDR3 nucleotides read TGTGCCAGTAGTATAAAGATAGCGGGAGTTTGGACAGATACGCAGTATTTT.

The CDR3 DNA sequence: TGTGCCAGCCCTTCGAAGATGGCTGTGTGCGGGACTAGCGGGAGAAGTACGCAGTTCTTC. Encoded protein: CASPSKMAVCGTSGRSTQFF. This chain links TRBV14 with TRBJ2-1, with 14 nucleotides matching TRBD2. Germline-derived CDR1 and CDR2 are SGHDN and FVKESK. The CDR3 has 20 residues. V shed 8 bases and J 12 bases; nucleotides not matched to a gene: 27. The entire variable domain, with the rest obtained from reference TRBV14 and TRBJ2-1, is as follows: EAGVTQFPSHSVIEKGQTVTLRCDPISGHDNLYWYRRVMGKEIKFLLHFVKESKQDESGMPNNRFLAERTGGTYSTLKVQPAELEDSGVYFCASPSKMAVCGTSGRSTQFFGPGTRLTVL.

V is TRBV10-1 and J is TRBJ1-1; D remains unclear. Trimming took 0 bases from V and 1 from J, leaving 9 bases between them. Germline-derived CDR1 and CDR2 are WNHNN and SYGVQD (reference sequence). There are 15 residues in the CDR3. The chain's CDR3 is CASSESSGQNTEAFF. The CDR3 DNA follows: TGCGCCAGCAGTGAGTCGAGTGGGCAGAACACTGAAGCTTTCTTT.

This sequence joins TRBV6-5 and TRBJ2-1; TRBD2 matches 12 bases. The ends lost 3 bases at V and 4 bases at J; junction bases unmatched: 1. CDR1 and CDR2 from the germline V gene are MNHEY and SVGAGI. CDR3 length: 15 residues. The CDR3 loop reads CASSYGLAGYNEQFF. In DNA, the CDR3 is TGTGCCAGCAGTTATGGACTAGCGGGATACAATGAGCAGTTCTTC.

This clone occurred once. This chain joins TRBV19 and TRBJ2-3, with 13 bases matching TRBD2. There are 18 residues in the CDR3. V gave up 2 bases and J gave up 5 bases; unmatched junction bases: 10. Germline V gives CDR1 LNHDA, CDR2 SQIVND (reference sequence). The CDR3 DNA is TGTGCCAGTAGTATAATTGGACTAGCGGGAGAGCTGAAAGATACGCAGTATTTT. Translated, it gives CASSIIGLAGELKDTQYF.

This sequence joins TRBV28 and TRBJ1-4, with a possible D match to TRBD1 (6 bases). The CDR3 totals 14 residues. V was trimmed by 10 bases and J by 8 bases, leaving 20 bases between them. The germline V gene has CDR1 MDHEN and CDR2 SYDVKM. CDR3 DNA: TGTGCCACCCACTCGGTGGGGGGCAGGGAAAAACTGTTTTTT. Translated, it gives CATHSVGGREKLFF.

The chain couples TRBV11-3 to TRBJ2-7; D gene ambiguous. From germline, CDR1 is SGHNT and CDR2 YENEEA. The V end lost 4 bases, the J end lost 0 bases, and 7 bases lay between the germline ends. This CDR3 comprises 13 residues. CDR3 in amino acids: CASSWVHSYEQYF. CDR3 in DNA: TGTGCCAGCAGCTGGGTTCACTCCTACGAGCAGTACTTC.

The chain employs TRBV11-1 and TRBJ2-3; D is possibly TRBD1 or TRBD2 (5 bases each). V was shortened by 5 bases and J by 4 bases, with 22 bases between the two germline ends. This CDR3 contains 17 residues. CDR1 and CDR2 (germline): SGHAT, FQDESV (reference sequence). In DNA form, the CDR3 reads TGTGCCAGCAGCCTTAGGCCCGTGGGGGTTGGGGCAGATACGCAGTATTTT. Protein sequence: CASSLRPVGVGADTQYF.

CDR3 residues: CASSLIHQGSGNTIYF. The CDR3 coding sequence is TGTGCCAGCAGCTTAATTCACCAGGGAAGTGGAAACACCATATATTTT. The gene calls are TRBV7-9 and TRBJ1-3; D perhaps matches TRBD1 (5 bases). Germline CDR1 reads SEHNR; CDR2 reads FQNEAQ (reference sequence). The CDR3 has 16 amino acids. Trimming stripped 2 bases from V and 3 bases from J, with 14 bases between.

The CDR3 bases are TGTGCCAGCAGTTCCCTCCGCCCTATGGTTGGCGATACGCAGTATTTT. This codes for CASSSLRPMVGDTQYF. This chain connects TRBV6-5 to TRBJ2-3; no definite D call. V gave up 4 bases and J gave up 6 bases, with 20 bases separating them. CDR3 size: 16 residues. Germline V CDR1 and CDR2: MNHEY, SVGAGI.

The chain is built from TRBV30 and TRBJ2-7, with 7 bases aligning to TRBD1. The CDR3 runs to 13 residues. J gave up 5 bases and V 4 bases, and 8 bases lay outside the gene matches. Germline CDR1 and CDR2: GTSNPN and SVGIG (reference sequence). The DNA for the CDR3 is TGTGCCTGGACCCGGACAGGCTGGGACGAGCAGTACTTC. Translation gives CAWTRTGWDEQYF.

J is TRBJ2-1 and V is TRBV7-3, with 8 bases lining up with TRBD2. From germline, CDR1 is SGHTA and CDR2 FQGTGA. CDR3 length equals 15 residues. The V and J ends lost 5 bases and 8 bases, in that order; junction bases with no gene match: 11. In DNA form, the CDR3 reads TGTGCCAGCAGCCCCGACCCGGGACTAGGTTATGAGCAGTTCTTC. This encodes CASSPDPGLGYEQFF.

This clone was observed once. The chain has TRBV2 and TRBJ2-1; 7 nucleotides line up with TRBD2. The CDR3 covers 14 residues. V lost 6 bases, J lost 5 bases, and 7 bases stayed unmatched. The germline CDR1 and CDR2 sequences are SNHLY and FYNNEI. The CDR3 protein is CASRDSGFHNEQFF. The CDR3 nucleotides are TGTGCCAGCAGAGATAGCGGGTTTCACAATGAGCAGTTCTTC.